These T cell receptor beta chains were read from a single sample in a study of cytomegalovirus exposure and HLA in healthy donors. Assay: immunoSEQ multiplex PCR; the TCRdb copy retains only in-frame clones and omits some. The table records approximately 100,000 clones, over 65% of them present only once. The sequenced material came from PBMCs. The receptors derive from a man aged 55 to 70 in good health and CMV-seropositive. CDR3s include the opening cysteine and the closing phenylalanine or tryptophan. The order of the fields is V gene, clone size, D gene, J gene, CDR3 DNA, CDR3 protein. D genes are given only for firm matches. Expanded clones are given a class, and other clones once, few, many or no size at all.

v_call: TRBV15; clone_size: -; d_call: TRBD2; j_call: TRBJ2-3; cdr3_nt: TGTGCCACCAGCAGGAAGGCTAGCGGGGGGGTTACAGATACGCAGTATTTT; cdr3_aa: CATSRKASGGVTDTQYF
v_call: TRBV6-1; clone_size: -; d_call: -; j_call: TRBJ2-1; cdr3_nt: TGTGCCAGCAACAGGGTCAATGAGCAGTTCTTC; cdr3_aa: CASNRVNEQFF
v_call: TRBV7-2; clone_size: -; d_call: -; j_call: TRBJ2-5; cdr3_nt: TGTGCCAGCAGCTTATCGGAGACCCAGTACTTC; cdr3_aa: CASSLSETQYF
v_call: TRBV6-6; clone_size: few; d_call: TRBD1; j_call: TRBJ1-1; cdr3_nt: TGTGCCAGCAGTTACCTCGGGACAGGGAACACTGAAGCTTTCTTT; cdr3_aa: CASSYLGTGNTEAFF
v_call: TRBV7-9; clone_size: -; d_call: -; j_call: TRBJ2-1; cdr3_nt: TGTGCCAGCAGCTCCGAGGCCAATGAGCAGTTCTTC; cdr3_aa: CASSSEANEQFF
v_call: TRBV21-1; clone_size: -; d_call: -; j_call: TRBJ1-2; cdr3_nt: TGTGCCAGCAGCAAGGGACCGGGAGGCCTTCCCTATGGCTACACCTTC; cdr3_aa: CASSKGPGGLPYGYTF
v_call: TRBV11-1; clone_size: -; d_call: TRBD1; j_call: TRBJ2-2; cdr3_nt: TGTGCCAGCAGCTTAGTTTTTGGACAGGGGAACACCGGGGAGCTGTTTTTT; cdr3_aa: CASSLVFGQGNTGELFF
v_call: TRBV7-9; clone_size: few; d_call: TRBD1; j_call: TRBJ1-6; cdr3_nt: TGTGCCAGCAGCGCTCTCCGTACAGGGGGCGGGTCACCCCTCCACTTT; cdr3_aa: CASSALRTGGGSPLHF
v_call: TRBV29-1; clone_size: once; d_call: -; j_call: TRBJ1-5; cdr3_nt: TGCAGCGTTGCCCCAGGGGTTGATCAGCCCCAGCATTTT; cdr3_aa: CSVAPGVDQPQHF
v_call: TRBV7-9; clone_size: few; d_call: -; j_call: TRBJ1-6; cdr3_nt: TGTGCCAGCAGCTCAGGCACGTATTCACCCCTCCACTTT; cdr3_aa: CASSSGTYSPLHF
v_call: TRBV7-6; clone_size: -; d_call: TRBD1; j_call: TRBJ1-2; cdr3_nt: TGTGCCAGCAGTTTTACAGGGGTAGATGACTATGGCTACACCTTC; cdr3_aa: CASSFTGVDDYGYTF
v_call: TRBV30; clone_size: -; d_call: -; j_call: TRBJ1-1; cdr3_nt: TGTGCCTGGGTGGGCCGGAAAAACACTGAAGCTTTCTTT; cdr3_aa: CAWVGRKNTEAFF
v_call: TRBV11-3; clone_size: -; d_call: TRBD2; j_call: TRBJ2-1; cdr3_nt: TGTGCCAGCAGCCGGACTAGCGGGGGGGGTAGCTCCTACAATGAGCAGTTCTTC; cdr3_aa: CASSRTSGGGSSYNEQFF
v_call: TRBV30; clone_size: -; d_call: -; j_call: TRBJ2-7; cdr3_nt: TGTGCCTGGAGTGTAAACTGGGGCCCCTACGAGCAGTACTTC; cdr3_aa: CAWSVNWGPYEQYF
v_call: TRBV28; clone_size: -; d_call: TRBD1; j_call: TRBJ2-7; cdr3_nt: TGTGCCAGCAGTGTTAACAGGGGGCCTTCCTACGAGCAGTACTTC; cdr3_aa: CASSVNRGPSYEQYF
v_call: TRBV29-1; clone_size: -; d_call: -; j_call: TRBJ1-5; cdr3_nt: TGCAGCGTTGCGGAGGAACATCCAGATAGCAATCAGCCCCAGCATTTT; cdr3_aa: CSVAEEHPDSNQPQHF
v_call: TRBV7-7; clone_size: -; d_call: TRBD1; j_call: TRBJ2-7; cdr3_nt: TGTGCTAGCAGCGCCGCACTAGGGACAGCCTACGAGCAGTACTTC; cdr3_aa: CASSAALGTAYEQYF
v_call: TRBV11-2; clone_size: -; d_call: -; j_call: TRBJ2-6; cdr3_nt: TGTGCCAGCAGCTTGGCCGGGGCCAACGTCCTGACTTTC; cdr3_aa: CASSLAGANVLTF
v_call: TRBV30; clone_size: -; d_call: -; j_call: TRBJ1-1; cdr3_nt: TGTGCCTGGAGTAGGCTGGGGCAGTCGAACACTGAAGCTTTCTTT; cdr3_aa: CAWSRLGQSNTEAFF
v_call: TRBV6-5; clone_size: -; d_call: TRBD2; j_call: TRBJ2-1; cdr3_nt: TGTGCCAGCAGTTACCTGGGACTAGCCGACAATGAGCAGTTCTTC; cdr3_aa: CASSYLGLADNEQFF
v_call: TRBV6-5; clone_size: -; d_call: -; j_call: TRBJ2-2; cdr3_nt: TGTGCCAGCAGTTACTCGACTACCGGGGAGCTGTTTTTT; cdr3_aa: CASSYSTTGELFF
v_call: TRBV7-9; clone_size: -; d_call: -; j_call: TRBJ1-2; cdr3_nt: TGTGCCAGCAGCTTAGATCGCGGTGTAGACTACACCTTC; cdr3_aa: CASSLDRGVDYTF
v_call: TRBV27; clone_size: -; d_call: -; j_call: TRBJ2-7; cdr3_nt: TGTGCCAGCAGTTTTTCGGCAGGGACCTACGAGCAGTACTTC; cdr3_aa: CASSFSAGTYEQYF
v_call: TRBV6-4; clone_size: few; d_call: -; j_call: TRBJ2-3; cdr3_nt: TGTGCCAGCTCTCAGGGGCCCACTACAGATACGCAGTATTTT; cdr3_aa: CASSQGPTTDTQYF